This T cell receptor (beta chain) appears in the sequencing data of a study of regulatory T cells in long-lasting Graves disease. Arm-PCR of CDR3 regions and iRepertoire HTBI primers were the basis on which TCR beta libraries were built. TCRdb re-called the multiplex PCR reads through MiXCR, storing one row per CDR3 protein. This table holds approximately 470,000 distinct CDR3 sequences, 16% found once. This clonotype was counted ten times or more. Germline values: CDR1 SGHTA, CDR2 FQGNSA. This CDR3 is built from 15 residues. Trimming took off 3 bases at V and 8 bases at J, with 17 bases between the two ends. Documented time point: newly diagnosed GD, antithyroid drugs for less than 3 months. Following extraction of RNA from PBMCs, that RNA was used to make the TCR library. These records were also assigned to another study, of T cells in Graves' hyperthyroidism and ophthalmopathy.

The rearrangement joins TRBV7-2 to TRBJ2-1, with D unclear. The sample here was peripheral blood mononuclear cells (PBMCs), taken at new diagnosis, from a patient treated with antithyroid drugs. The origin of this receptor is a man between 35 and 55 years old with Graves disease. CDR3 amino acids: CASSFWSAAKDEQFF. In nucleotides, the CDR3 is TGTGCCAGCAGCTTCTGGTCCGCAGCCAAGGATGAGCAGTTCTTC. Variable domain in full (rest from reference TRBV7-2 and TRBJ2-1): GAGVSQSPSNKVTEKGKDVELRCDPISGHTALYWYRQSLGQGLEFLIYFQGNSAPDKSGLPSDRFSAERTGGSVSTLTIQRTQQEDSAVYLCASSFWSAAKDEQFFGPGTRLTVL.